Described below is a single TCR beta chain sequence and its context. Its antigen is still unknown. This entry comes from a study of T cell responses to AZD1222 COVID-19 vaccine. Findings and caveats of the study: Clonal diversity was possibly underestimated, and white British individuals and females predominated among donors. Two AZD1222 administrations were followed by greater Spike-specific TCR breadth and depth. With dominance at 160-218 and 743-854, vaccine-associated CD4 TCRs spanned spike.

The CDR3 runs to 18 residues. With V trimmed by 3 bases and J by 3 bases, 15 bases remained unmatched. Germline V gene data show CDR1 as MDHEN and CDR2 as SYDVKM. Clones were read by immunoSEQ multiplex PCR, and TCRdb kept only the in-frame ones, dropping some. Counted here are 140,000 or so clones, around 90% occurring once; the ten biggest clones make up 3% to 4%. The TCR sequence derives from an adult who received the AZD1222 COVID-19 vaccine. The chain is built from TRBV28 and TRBJ2-3, with 7 bases matching TRBD1. Sequencing used peripheral blood, obtained 28 days after the second AZD1222 dose. This CDR3 reads CASSLGQTKNTGTDTQYF. The DNA for the CDR3 is TGTGCCAGCAGTTTGGGACAGACGAAAAACACGGGGACAGATACGCAGTATTTT.